This T cell receptor (beta chain) was sequenced during a study of cytomegalovirus exposure and HLA in healthy donors. At the level of the study: An earlier analysis identified more than 90 million unique TCR beta sequences in some 180 million T cells. Study findings and constraints: The presence/absence work took it that sequencing depth was about the same across donors.

On this clone itself: The antigen remains undetermined.

Primers: 60 Vbeta forward and 13 Jbeta reverse. Methods used by the authors: Later, an analysis found some 80 million unique TCR beta chains, and roughly 10 million of these were shared. This table comes from immunoSEQ multiplex PCR, and its TCRdb copy is limited to in-frame clones, with some not included. V, J and clone size reflect that table, while D and trimming were determined from the DNA. The table shows 80,000 to 90,000 clones, with 79% occurring only once. Trimming removed 3 bases from V and 7 bases from J; junction bases left unmatched: 11. This CDR3 region has 15 residues. Germline values: CDR1 MGHRA, CDR2 YSYEKL. Those who donated were healthy bone marrow donors.

Sequencing was performed on PBMCs. This receptor was taken from a young man in good health and CMV-seronegative. This rearrangement joins TRBV4-1 to TRBJ2-5, with 7 bases identical to TRBD1. CDR3 region: CASSHERGLDGTQYF. As DNA, the CDR3 is TGCGCCAGCAGCCACGAAAGGGGGCTAGACGGGACCCAGTACTTC.